Shown below are 9 T cell receptor beta chains from a single sample sequenced in a study of beta chain features in type 1 diabetes. As every portion of the isolated RNA was reverse transcribed, the sequencing read expressed TCRB transcripts. Sequencing was performed with immunoSEQ multiplex PCR; in TCRdb, only in-frame clones are kept and a portion is missing. The sample records roughly 310,000 clones, 11% being singletons. The material sequenced was naive CD4+ T cells from blood. All receptors come from a woman aged 30 to 39 in good health.

This clone was detected a few times. The V gene is TRBV5-6, the J gene TRBJ2-5; TRBD1 might be the D (6 bases). The CDR3 loop spans 15 amino acids. V lost 5 bases and J lost 2, with 16 bases in between. Germline V gives CDR1 SGHDT, CDR2 YYEEEE. The CDR3 DNA follows: TGTGCCAGCAGGTTTTGGCGGACAGAACAAGAGACCCAGTACTTC. Protein product: CASRFWRTEQETQYF.

This chain links TRBV30 with TRBJ1-5; 12 nucleotides line up with TRBD1. Germline trimming cut 2 bases from V and 5 bases from J; bases unmatched to any gene: 7. In germline, CDR1 is GTSNPN, CDR2 SVGIG (reference sequence). This CDR3 is built from 16 residues. The CDR3 loop is CAWSRGTGGNDQPQHF. The CDR3 DNA is TGTGCCTGGAGTAGAGGGACAGGGGGCAATGATCAGCCCCAGCATTTT.

This clone came up a few times. The chain joins TRBV2 to TRBJ2-1; possible D gene TRBD2, 6 bases. Germline assignment: CDR1 SNHLY and CDR2 FYNNEI. V lost 7 bases and J 10 bases, leaving 17 bases between the germline ends. This CDR3 is built from 13 residues. The CDR3 region is CASKGGSAIEQFF. CDR3 DNA: TGTGCCAGCAAAGGAGGGTCGGCAATAGAGCAGTTCTTC.

This clone was counted between two and nine times. The chain carries TRBV7-9 and TRBJ1-1; possible D gene TRBD1, 5 bases. CDR1 is SEHNR, CDR2 FQNEAQ, per germline (reference sequence). Trimming shortened V by 5 bases and J by 1 base, and 14 bases separated the two germline ends. This CDR3 is 15 amino acids long. Here the CDR3 DNA reads TGTGCCAGCAGCGGATCGGGGGGATGGAACACTGAAGCTTTCTTT. Protein product: CASSGSGGWNTEAFF.

J is TRBJ2-1 and V is TRBV28; 11 bases are shared with TRBD2. With 7 bases clipped from V and 8 bases from J, the junction kept 7 bases outside the gene matches. Germline loops: CDR1 MDHEN, CDR2 SYDVKM. This CDR3 has 14 residues. CDR3 loop: CASKEGLAVDEQFF. In DNA form, the CDR3 reads TGTGCCAGCAAAGAGGGACTAGCGGTCGATGAGCAGTTCTTC.

This clone has just a few counts. The V call is TRBV19, the J call TRBJ2-7; D may be TRBD2 (6 bases). The CDR3 spans 15 residues. Trimming removed 1 base from V and 0 bases from J, with 10 bases in between. The germline CDR1 and CDR2 sequences are LNHDA and SQIVND (reference sequence). The CDR3 reads CASSIVGGPSYEQYF. As DNA, the CDR3 is TGTGCCAGTAGTATAGTTGGAGGGCCCTCCTACGAGCAGTACTTC.

This clone occurred a few times. CDR3 DNA sequence: TGTGCCAGCAGCCAAGGTGCAGCGGGAGATCCAGATACGCAGTATTTT. Translating gives CASSQGAAGDPDTQYF. This rearrangement joins TRBV4-2 to TRBJ2-3, with TRBD2 matching 8 bases. Per the germline V gene, CDR1 is LGHNA and CDR2 is YNFKEQ. V lost 1 base to trimming and J lost 4 bases; unmatched junction nucleotides: 7. This CDR3 contains 16 residues.

This clone was detected a few times. The CDR3 here is CASSLLGGAGANVLTF. For the CDR3, the DNA is TGTGCCAGCAGTCTCCTAGGGGGAGCTGGGGCCAACGTCCTGACTTTC. The V gene is TRBV27, the J gene TRBJ2-6, with D tentatively TRBD1 (6 bases). Deletions cut 5 bases from V and 2 bases from J, with 13 bases between. Germline V gene data show CDR1 as MNHEY and CDR2 as SMNVEV (reference sequence). CDR3 length: 16 residues.

The rearrangement links TRBV5-1 to TRBJ2-1, with 7 bases that match TRBD1. Germline V CDR1 and CDR2: SGHRS, YFSETQ. V shed 0 bases, J shed 3 bases, and the junction held 3 bases outside the gene matches. This CDR3 is 15 amino acids long. CDR3 residues: CASSLGQGHYNEQFF. The CDR3 DNA is TGCGCCAGCAGCTTGGGACAGGGACACTACAATGAGCAGTTCTTC.